These 30 T cell receptor beta chains came from one sample sequenced in a study of blood T cell repertoires in COVID-19. Profiling relied on immunoSEQ multiplex PCR, and the TCRdb table lists in-frame clones only, not all of them. The table has 72,000 or so clones, over 85% seen once; the top ten hold 1.1% to 1.5%. The sample was peripheral blood. The source is a man between 60 and 75 years old with acute or convalescent COVID-19.

The gene calls are TRBV27 and TRBJ2-2; 8 positions match TRBD1. The V gene's germline CDR1 is MNHEY and CDR2 SMNVEV (reference sequence). The CDR3 has 17 residues. The ends lost 5 bases at V and 4 bases at J; junction bases unmatched: 12. Written as DNA, the CDR3 is TGTGCCAGCAGTATACCCCTTGGGACAGGCATCACCGGGGAGCTGTTTTTT. Protein: CASSIPLGTGITGELFF.

In this sample, this clone turned up a few times. The genes are TRBV27 and TRBJ2-3; 7 bases are a match to TRBD2. The V gene end was trimmed by 8 bases and the J gene end by 2 bases; junction bases not matched to a gene: 22. The CDR3 contains 19 residues. Germline-derived CDR1 and CDR2 are MNHEY and SMNVEV (reference sequence). CDR3 amino acids: CASDRGTPSWGGSTDTQYF. In DNA form, the CDR3 reads TGTGCCAGCGACCGGGGGACCCCTTCTTGGGGGGGTTCCACAGATACGCAGTATTTT.

This chain joins TRBV11-1 and TRBJ1-1; weak D call: TRBD1 (5 bases). The germline V gene encodes CDR1 SGHAT and CDR2 FQDESV (reference sequence). The CDR3 contains 14 residues. Trimming cost V 3 bases and J 3 bases, with 11 bases left between them. CDR3 in amino acids: CASSFPRDDTEAFF. CDR3 bases: TGTGCCAGCAGCTTCCCCAGGGATGACACTGAAGCTTTCTTT.

The chain is built from TRBV5-4 and TRBJ1-4; a weak D match, TRBD1 (5 bases). Looked up from germline, CDR1 is SGHNT and CDR2 is YYREEE (reference sequence). Trimming took 6 bases from V and 5 from J, leaving 14 bases between them. The CDR3 extends over 14 amino acids. CDR3 region: CASTRGNTNEKLFF. The DNA of the CDR3 is TGTGCCAGCACCCGGGGGAACACAAATGAAAAACTGTTTTTT.

The count of this clone is one. This sequence joins TRBV13 and TRBJ2-1, with D maybe TRBD2 (5 bases). Germline lookup yields CDR1 PRHDT and CDR2 FYEKMQ (reference sequence). The CDR3 runs to 13 residues. V lost 2 bases and J 10 bases, leaving 12 bases between the germline ends. This CDR3 is CASSLRGIGEQFF. DNA of the CDR3: TGTGCCAGCAGCTTAAGAGGGATCGGAGAGCAGTTCTTC. Together with reference TRBV13 and TRBJ2-1, the CDR3 gives the full variable domain: AAGVIQSPRHLIKEKRETATLKCYPIPRHDTVYWYQQGPGQDPQFLISFYEKMQSDKGSIPDRFSAQQFSDYHSELNMSSLELGDSALYFCASSLRGIGEQFFGPGTRLTVL.

The rearrangement joins TRBV5-6 to TRBJ1-5, with 7 positions matching TRBD1. The ends lost 5 bases at V and 2 bases at J; junction bases unmatched: 7. Germline values: CDR1 SGHDT, CDR2 YYEEEE. The CDR3 loop spans 15 amino acids. CDR3 DNA: TGTGCCAGCAGTATGGGAACAGGGGGCAATCAGCCCCAGCATTTT. Protein product: CASSMGTGGNQPQHF.

V and J are TRBV10-2 and TRBJ2-3, with TRBD2 matching over 12 bases. Looked up from germline, CDR1 is WSHSY and CDR2 is SAAADI. The V gene end was trimmed by 4 bases and the J gene end by 9 bases; junction bases not matched to a gene: 2. The CDR3 has 13 residues. The CDR3 nucleotides read TGCGCCAGCAGTGGACTAGCGGGGGACACGCAGTATTTT. This sequence encodes CASSGLAGDTQYF.

The gene calls are TRBV5-1 and TRBJ2-7, with 12 bases lining up with TRBD2. This CDR3 comprises 18 residues. V trimming: 7 bases; J trimming: 2 bases; junction bases outside the gene matches: 16. Germline V gene lookup returns CDR1 SGHRS and CDR2 YFSETQ. The CDR3 sequence: CASSFLTSGGSYPYEQYF. In DNA form, the CDR3 reads TGCGCCAGCTCCTTTCTAACTAGCGGGGGGTCCTACCCCTACGAGCAGTACTTC.

V and J are TRBV30 and TRBJ2-7; tentatively, D is TRBD2 (5 bases). The length of the CDR3 is 14 residues. Germline loops: CDR1 GTSNPN, CDR2 SVGIG (reference sequence). The V gene lost 3 bases and the J gene lost 2 bases, with 14 bases spanning the gap. In nucleotides, the CDR3 is TGTGCCTGGAGCCCACATACTAGGACCTACGAGCAGTACTTC. This codes for CAWSPHTRTYEQYF.

J is TRBJ2-2 and V is TRBV19, with TRBD1 identical over 11 bases. The germline CDR1 and CDR2 sequences are LNHDA and SQIVND (reference sequence). The CDR3 covers 19 residues. Trimming removed 4 bases from V and 6 bases from J; junction bases left unmatched: 16. CDR3 in amino acids: CASSKPPGQGVRGAGELFF. The CDR3 region has the DNA TGTGCCAGTAGTAAACCTCCGGGACAGGGGGTACGAGGGGCCGGGGAGCTGTTTTTT.

The genes are TRBV3-1 (or the pseudogene TRBV3-2) and TRBJ2-7; 9 bases are shared with TRBD1. Trimming at V came to 1 base and at J to 4 bases, leaving 5 bases not matched to a gene. This CDR3 is 15 amino acids long. Germline V gene lookup returns CDR1 LGHDT and CDR2 YNNKEL (reference sequence). The CDR3 region has the DNA TGTGCCAGCAGCCAAGCCACAGGGGGCTTTTACGAGCAGTACTTC. This gives the protein CASSQATGGFYEQYF.

The chain carries TRBV24-1 and TRBJ1-4; no clear D. V lost 7 bases to trimming and J lost 10 bases, with 12 bases between them. Germline loops: CDR1 KGHDR, CDR2 SFDVKD. The CDR3 extends over 12 amino acids. The CDR3 coding sequence is TGTGCCACCAGCTCTTTCCGCGGAAAACTGTTTTTT. Its translation: CATSSFRGKLFF.

Comment on this clone: This CDR3 is also generated by other DNA sequences in the sample. The CDR3 is CASSLGSGGAYEQYF. CDR3 bases: TGCGCCAGCAGCTTGGGGAGCGGGGGGGCCTACGAGCAGTACTTC. V is TRBV5-1 and J is TRBJ2-7; 10 nucleotides agree with TRBD2. The germline V gene has CDR1 SGHRS and CDR2 YFSETQ. Losses at the gene ends were 0 bases for V and 2 bases for J; bases not matched to a gene: 2. This CDR3 has 15 residues.

This clone has just one count. The chain joins TRBV12-3 or TRBV12-4 to TRBJ1-1; 9 bases line up with TRBD1. There are 13 residues in the CDR3. The trim removed 7 bases at V and 6 bases at J, leaving 6 bases unmatched. The CDR3 sequence is CASTLQGAAEAFF. For the CDR3, the DNA is TGTGCCAGCACCTTACAGGGGGCCGCTGAAGCTTTCTTT.

The chain is built from TRBV6-6 and TRBJ1-5, with D perhaps matching TRBD1 (6 bases). This CDR3 has 14 residues. Germline V gives CDR1 MNHNY, CDR2 SVGAGI (reference sequence). Trimming cost V 5 bases and J 6 bases, with 14 bases left between them. CDR3 residues: CASSLQQGVQPQHF. CDR3 in DNA: TGTGCCAGCAGTCTCCAACAGGGAGTTCAGCCCCAGCATTTT.

In DNA form, the CDR3 reads TGTGCCAGCAGCCCCAGACAGGGGGTGACAGATACGCAGTATTTT. It yields the protein CASSPRQGVTDTQYF. This chain uses TRBV3-1 (or the pseudogene TRBV3-2) with TRBJ2-3; 9 bases match TRBD1. CDR3 length equals 15 residues. Germline CDR1 is LGHDT and CDR2 is YNNKEL (reference sequence). V lost 4 bases and J lost 3; bases outside the gene matches: 5.

J is TRBJ1-5 and V is TRBV15; D is unresolved. Germline V lookup: CDR1 LNHNV, CDR2 YYDKDF (reference sequence). The CDR3 has 14 amino acids. Trimming removed 3 bases at V and 4 bases at J, with 10 bases between. In DNA form, the CDR3 reads TGTGCCACCAGCAGGGGAGGTCATAATCAGCCCCAGCATTTT. It is translated as CATSRGGHNQPQHF.

The CDR3 protein is CASSLYRTENSPLHF. CDR3 bases: TGTGCCAGCAGCTTATACCGGACAGAAAATTCACCCCTCCACTTT. The gene calls are TRBV7-8 and TRBJ1-6, with D maybe TRBD1 (6 bases). Germline V gene data show CDR1 as SGHVS and CDR2 as FQNEAQ. The CDR3 is 15 amino acids. The V gene lost 2 bases and the J gene lost 7 bases, with 12 bases spanning the gap.

CDR3: CSVVRSLGTEAFF. CDR3 DNA sequence: TGCAGCGTTGTTAGGAGTTTGGGCACTGAAGCTTTCTTT. V is TRBV29-1 and J is TRBJ1-1; D remains unclear. The CDR3 is made up of 13 amino acids. Germline CDR1 reads SQVTM; CDR2 reads ANQGSEA. V dropped 4 bases and J dropped 4 bases, with 13 bases sitting between them.

The gene calls are TRBV19 and TRBJ1-5; TRBD1 matches 7 bases. The CDR3 totals 18 residues. The germline CDR1 and CDR2 sequences are LNHDA and SQIVND (reference sequence). Trimming took 4 bases from V and 4 from J; bases not matched to a gene: 16. CDR3 DNA: TGTGCCAGTAGTAAGGGCAGGGGGGTCCCCGGGGTAAATCAGCCCCAGCATTTT. Residues: CASSKGRGVPGVNQPQHF.

The chain is built from TRBV7-2 and TRBJ1-6; 8 bases line up with TRBD1. CDR1 is SGHTA and CDR2 is FQGNSA in the germline V gene. The V and J ends lost 4 bases and 9 bases, in that order; junction bases with no gene match: 5. This CDR3 spans 14 amino acids. The DNA of the CDR3 is TGTGCCAGCAGCTCTCAGGGGGCAAGTTCACCCCTCCACTTT. Protein: CASSSQGASSPLHF.

This clone showed up just a few times. The chain links TRBV19 to TRBJ2-3; perhaps TRBD2 as D (6 bases). The CDR3 has 16 amino acids. Germline CDR1 is LNHDA and CDR2 is SQIVND (reference sequence). The V end was cut by 4 bases, the J end by 0 bases, with 14 bases between. The CDR3 here is CASSSRDLGSTDTQYF. CDR3 nucleotide sequence: TGTGCCAGTAGTAGCCGGGACTTAGGGAGCACAGATACGCAGTATTTT.

This chain links TRBV11-3 with TRBJ1-2; D is possibly TRBD1 (6 bases). V lost 1 base and J lost 13, with 16 bases in between. This CDR3 has 13 amino acids. The germline V gene encodes CDR1 SGHNT and CDR2 YENEEA. The CDR3 coding sequence is TGTGCCAGCAGCTTAGGTCAACAGGGATGGATCACCTTC. It encodes CASSLGQQGWITF.

The chain joins TRBV5-1 to TRBJ1-3; D call uncertain. CDR3 size: 14 residues. V was trimmed by 0 bases and J by 4 bases, leaving 8 bases between them. The germline gives CDR1 SGHRS, CDR2 YFSETQ. CDR3 amino acids: CASSLGQNGNTIYF. The CDR3 region has the DNA TGCGCCAGCAGCTTGGGACAAAACGGAAACACCATATATTTT.

The chain recombines TRBV5-4 with TRBJ1-4; 7 bases map to TRBD1. The length of the CDR3 is 16 residues. The germline V gene encodes CDR1 SGHNT and CDR2 YYREEE (reference sequence). V lost 4 bases to trimming and J lost 2 bases; unmatched junction nucleotides: 8. The CDR3 is CASSPTGEVTNEKLFF. CDR3 DNA sequence: TGTGCCAGCAGCCCCACAGGGGAGGTTACTAATGAAAAACTGTTTTTT.

The chain joins TRBV29-1 to TRBJ1-6, with TRBD1 matching over 10 bases. Per the germline V gene, CDR1 is SQVTM and CDR2 is ANQGSEA. Trimming took 5 bases from V and 7 from J; bases not matched to a gene: 2. The CDR3 is made up of 13 amino acids. The DNA of the CDR3 is TGCAGCGTTCGACAGGGGGCGAATTCACCCCTCCACTTT. Protein sequence: CSVRQGANSPLHF. The variable domain in full, with the rest retrieved from reference TRBV29-1 and TRBJ1-6, is SAVISQKPSRDICQRGTSLTIQCQVDSQVTMMFWYRQQPGQSLTLIATANQGSEATYESGFVIDKFPISRPNLTFSTLTVSNMSPEDSSIYLCSVRQGANSPLHFGNGTRLTVT.

The V gene is TRBV19, the J gene TRBJ1-6; unclear D gene. Germline CDR1 reads LNHDA; CDR2 reads SQIVND (reference sequence). The V and J ends lost 4 bases and 10 bases respectively, with 23 bases between them. The CDR3 extends over 17 amino acids. The CDR3 bases are TGTGCCAGTAGTACGGAGGAGGGTCCTTTTACGAAGTCACCCCTCCACTTT. Translating gives CASSTEEGPFTKSPLHF.

The chain uses TRBV11-3 and TRBJ1-1, with 11 bases identical to TRBD1. CDR1 and CDR2 from the germline V gene are SGHNT and YENEEA. The CDR3 runs to 16 residues. The V and J ends lost 1 base and 4 bases, in that order; junction bases with no gene match: 5. CDR3 nucleotide sequence: TGTGCCAGCAGCTTAGGATGGGACAGGGGGATCACTGAAGCTTTCTTT. Protein sequence: CASSLGWDRGITEAFF. Filled out from reference TRBV11-3 and TRBJ1-1, the complete variable domain reads EAGVVQSPRYKIIEKKQPVAFWCNPISGHNTLYWYLQNLGQGPELLIRYENEEAVDDSQLPKDRFSAERLKGVDSTLKIQPAELGDSAVYLCASSLGWDRGITEAFFGQGTRLTVV.

The chain recombines TRBV21-1 with TRBJ2-1; the table's D gene call, TRBD2, was not cross checked with the DNA. TRBV21-1 is described as a pseudogene. The CDR3 extends over 17 amino acids. The CDR3 loop is CASSISGLAGGIAEQFF. In nucleotides, the CDR3 is TGTGCCAGCAGCATTTCCGGACTAGCGGGGGGGATCGCTGAGCAGTTCTTC.

The chain carries TRBV19 and TRBJ1-1, with 7 positions matching TRBD1. V dropped 5 bases and J dropped 4; count of bases not matched to a gene: 10. This CDR3 has 15 amino acids. Germline CDR1 reads LNHDA; CDR2 reads SQIVND (reference sequence). CDR3 sequence: CASSLNTGASTEAFF. Written as DNA, the CDR3 is TGTGCCAGTAGTCTTAATACAGGGGCGAGCACTGAAGCTTTCTTT. The complete variable domain, with remaining parts taken from reference TRBV19 and TRBJ1-1, reads DGGITQSPKYLFRKEGQNVTLSCEQNLNHDAMYWYRQDPGQGLRLIYYSQIVNDFQKGDIAEGYSVSREKKESFPLTVTSAQKNPTAFYLCASSLNTGASTEAFFGQGTRLTVV.